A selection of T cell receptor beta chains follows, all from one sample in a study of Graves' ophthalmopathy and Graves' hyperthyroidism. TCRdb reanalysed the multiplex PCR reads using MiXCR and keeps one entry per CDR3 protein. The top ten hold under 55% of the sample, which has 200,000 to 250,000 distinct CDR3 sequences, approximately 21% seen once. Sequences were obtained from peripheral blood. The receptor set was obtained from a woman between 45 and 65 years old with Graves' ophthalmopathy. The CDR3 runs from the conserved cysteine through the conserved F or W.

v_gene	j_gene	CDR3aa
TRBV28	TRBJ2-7	CASSFPEPYEQYF
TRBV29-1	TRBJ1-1	CSVRRQGTENTEAFF
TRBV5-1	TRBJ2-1	CASSLATSGTYEQFF
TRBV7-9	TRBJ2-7	CASSSGSSSYEQYF
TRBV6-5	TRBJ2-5	CASSQRGQETQYF
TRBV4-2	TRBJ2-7	CASSQGTQAYEQYF
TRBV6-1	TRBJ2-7	CAVGQSYEQYF
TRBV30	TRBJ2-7	CAWSVPGGGEQYF
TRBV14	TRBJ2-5	CASSQSGWETQYF
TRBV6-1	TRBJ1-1	CASSEEWGSSAFF
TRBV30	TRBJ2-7	CAWSASQEYEQYF
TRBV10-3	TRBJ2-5	CAISPGETQYF
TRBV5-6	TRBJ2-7	CASSYPGLSSYEQYF
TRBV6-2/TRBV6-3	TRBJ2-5	CASSYGGSQETQYF
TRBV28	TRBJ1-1	CASSDPGHDTEAFF
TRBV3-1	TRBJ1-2	CASSYTENYGYTF
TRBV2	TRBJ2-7	CASKGEVGSYEQYF
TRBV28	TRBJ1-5	CASRGSGTGGFQPQHF
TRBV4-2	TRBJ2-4	CASSQTGLALTGFF
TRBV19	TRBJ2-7	CASSIRLNYEQYF
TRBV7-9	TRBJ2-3	CASSLPSMDTQYF
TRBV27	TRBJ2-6	CASSLEGPGSGANVLTF
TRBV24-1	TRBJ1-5	CASRATHESNQPQHF
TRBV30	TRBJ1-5	CAWSLLGTANQPQHF
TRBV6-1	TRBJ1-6	CASNRQESSYNSPLHF
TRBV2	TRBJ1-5	CASSPTDSNQPQHF
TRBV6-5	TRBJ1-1	CASSYGRQNTEAFF
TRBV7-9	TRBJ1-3	CASSLGVNSGNTIYF
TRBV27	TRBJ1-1	CASSSGGSTEAFF
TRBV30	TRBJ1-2	CAWSASNYGYTF
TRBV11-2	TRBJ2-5	CASNEKGTSFETQYF
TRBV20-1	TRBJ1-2	CSARDIQNYGYTF